The T cell receptor beta chain under discussion was sequenced for a study of T cells in tuberculosis. The wider study: The T cells targeted glucose monomycolate, a mycobacterial lipid, via CD1B.

Sequencing of TCR-alpha and TCR-beta chains was unpaired. Data came from immunoSEQ multiplex PCR; TCRdb stores just in-frame clones and leaves some out. The data hold about 58,000 clones, with 88% observed a single time. Cells were sorted from thawed PBMC rested overnight and stained with GMM-loaded CD1B tetramer, viability dye and anti-CD3. C32 glucose monomycolate from Rhodococcus equi was loaded onto the CD1B tetramers. Each donor contributed roughly 100,000 sorted tetramer-negative cells. This TCR was recovered from an adult woman with latent tuberculosis. Sequenced input: CD1b-GMM tetramer-negative cells sorted from PBMCs.

The CDR3 coding sequence is TGCGCCAGCAGCTTGGTAGTAGCGGAGACAGATACGCAGTATTTT. Translated, it gives CASSLVVAETDTQYF. The chain links TRBV5-1 to TRBJ2-3, with D perhaps matching TRBD2 (6 bases). The CDR3 is 15 residues long. Deletions cut 0 bases from V and 3 bases from J, with 11 bases between. Germline CDR1 and CDR2: SGHRS and YFSETQ.